The TCR beta chain under discussion was sequenced for a study of CD8 T cells in ankylosing spondylitis. General study results and limits: Disease-linked clones proved CD8+ and comparatively uncommon in peripheral blood. According to the report, clones linked to the disease were significantly enriched in matched synovial fluid samples taken from ankylosing spondylitis patients.

TCRdb reprocessed the 5' RACE reads via MiXCR and lists one record per CDR3 protein. The repertoire holds about 350,000 distinct CDR3 sequences, 20% to 25% seen once, with around 13% in the top ten. As to this clonotype: The antigen is unknown.

Looked up from germline, CDR1 is SEHNR and CDR2 is FQNEAQ (reference sequence). The V gene lost 6 bases and the J gene lost 0 bases, with 12 bases spanning the gap. The CDR3 has 15 amino acids. The sequencing sample was made of blood, either unsorted or a sorted T cell fraction (not recorded which). The rearrangement joins TRBV7-9 to TRBJ2-1; D gene unclear. The sequence came from a male donor with ankylosing spondylitis or in good health (not recorded which). CDR3 in amino acids: CASRAKGRSYNEQFF. In nucleotides, the CDR3 is TGTGCCAGCAGAGCAAAGGGCCGCTCCTACAATGAGCAGTTCTTC. The full variable domain, rest sourced from reference TRBV7-9 and TRBJ2-1, is DTGVSQNPRHKITKRGQNVTFRCDPISEHNRLYWYRQTLGQGPEFLTYFQNEAQLEKSRLLSDRFSAERPKGSFSTLEIQRTEQGDSAMYLCASRAKGRSYNEQFFGPGTRLTVL.